The clone carrying this TCR beta chain was picked up a small number of times. Its antigen is not identified. This entry comes from a study of post-analysis software for immune sequencing data. Looking at the study overall: Disease trajectories encompassed relapsing-remitting, secondary progressive and progressive-relapsing multiple sclerosis. General study results and limits: By F measure, strong co-clustering occurred among samples prepared in the same batch. Elevated frequency relative to controls characterized four to six TRBV segments in patients, TRBV5-6, TRBV5-1 and TRBV20-1 among them. Comparison with controls showed significantly lower normalized Chao1 diversity in multiple sclerosis patients.

The TCR beta cDNA libraries contained unique molecular identifiers. When about 0.85 to 11 million T cells were used, they gave approximately 530,000 cDNA molecules. Via MiXCR, TCRdb re-called the PCR reads, giving one row per CDR3 protein. The repertoire holds hundreds of thousands of distinct CDR3 sequences, with over 45% as singletons. The germline V gene encodes CDR1 SEHNR and CDR2 FQNEAQ (reference sequence). The CDR3 spans 13 residues. V was pared by 5 bases and J by 5 bases, with 12 bases between. The chain employs TRBV7-9 and TRBJ1-1; no reliable D call. This sequence was found in a girl aged 2-15 years with multiple sclerosis. Input material: blood. CDR3 in DNA: TGTGCCAGCAGCCCCGAGGGAGGGACTGAAGCTTTCTTT. Amino acid sequence: CASSPEGGTEAFF.